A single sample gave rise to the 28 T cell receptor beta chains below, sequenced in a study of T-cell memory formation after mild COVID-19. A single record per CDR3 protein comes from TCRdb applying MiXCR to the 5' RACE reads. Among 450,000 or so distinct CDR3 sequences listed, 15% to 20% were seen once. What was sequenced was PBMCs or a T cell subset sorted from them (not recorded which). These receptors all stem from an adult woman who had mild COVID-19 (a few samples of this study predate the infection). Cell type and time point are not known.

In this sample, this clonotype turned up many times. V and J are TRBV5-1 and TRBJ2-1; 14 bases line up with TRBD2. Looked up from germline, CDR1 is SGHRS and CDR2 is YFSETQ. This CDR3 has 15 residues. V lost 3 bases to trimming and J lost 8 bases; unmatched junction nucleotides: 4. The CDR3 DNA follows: TGCGCCAGCAGCTCGGGACTAGCGGGAGTCGATGAGCAGTTCTTC. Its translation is CASSSGLAGVDEQFF.

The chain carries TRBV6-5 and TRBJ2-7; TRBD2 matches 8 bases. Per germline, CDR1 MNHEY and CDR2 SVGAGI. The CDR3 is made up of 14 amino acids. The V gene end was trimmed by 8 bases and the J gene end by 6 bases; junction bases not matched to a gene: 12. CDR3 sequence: CASYRGGTPREQYF. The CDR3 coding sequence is TGTGCCAGCTACCGGGGGGGTACGCCCCGCGAGCAGTACTTC.

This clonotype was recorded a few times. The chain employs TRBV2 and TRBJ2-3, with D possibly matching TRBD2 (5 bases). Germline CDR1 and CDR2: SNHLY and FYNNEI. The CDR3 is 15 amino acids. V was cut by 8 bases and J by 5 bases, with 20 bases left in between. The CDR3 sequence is CASSEVLGGRDTQYF. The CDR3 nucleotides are TGTGCCAGCTCGGAGGTCTTAGGTGGGCGAGATACGCAGTATTTT.

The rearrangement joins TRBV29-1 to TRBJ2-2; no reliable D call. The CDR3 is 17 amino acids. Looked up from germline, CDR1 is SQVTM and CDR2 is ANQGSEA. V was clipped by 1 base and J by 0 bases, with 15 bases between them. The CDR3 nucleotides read TGCAGCGTTGAAGTGAAGAGAAACACCCCGAACACCGGGGAGCTGTTTTTT. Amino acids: CSVEVKRNTPNTGELFF.

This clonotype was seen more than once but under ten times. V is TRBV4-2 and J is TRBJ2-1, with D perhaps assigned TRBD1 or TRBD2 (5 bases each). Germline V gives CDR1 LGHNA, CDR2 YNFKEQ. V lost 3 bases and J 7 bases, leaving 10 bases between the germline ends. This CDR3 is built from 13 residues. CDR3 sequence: CASSQLGGNEQFF. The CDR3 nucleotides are TGTGCCAGCAGCCAGCTTGGGGGTAATGAGCAGTTCTTC.

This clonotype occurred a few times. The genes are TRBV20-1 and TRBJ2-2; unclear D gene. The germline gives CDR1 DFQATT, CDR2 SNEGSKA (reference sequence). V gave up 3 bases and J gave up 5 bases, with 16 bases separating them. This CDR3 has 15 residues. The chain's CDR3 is CSARLLEQTTGELFF. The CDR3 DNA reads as TGCAGTGCTAGGTTGTTAGAACAGACGACCGGGGAGCTGTTTTTT.

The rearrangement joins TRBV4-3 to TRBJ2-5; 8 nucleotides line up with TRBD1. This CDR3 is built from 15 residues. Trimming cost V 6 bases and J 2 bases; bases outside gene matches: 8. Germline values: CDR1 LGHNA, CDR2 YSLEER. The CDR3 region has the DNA TGCGCCAGCAGTTTCGGACAGGGCGGGCAAGAGACCCAGTACTTC. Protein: CASSFGQGGQETQYF.

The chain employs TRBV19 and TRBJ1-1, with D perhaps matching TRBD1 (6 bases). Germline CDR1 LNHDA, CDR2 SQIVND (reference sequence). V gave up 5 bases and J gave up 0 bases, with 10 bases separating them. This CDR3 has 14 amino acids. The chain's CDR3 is CASSSAGVNTEAFF. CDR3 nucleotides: TGTGCCAGTAGTTCCGCAGGGGTGAACACTGAAGCTTTCTTT. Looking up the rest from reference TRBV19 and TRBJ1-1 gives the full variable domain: DGGITQSPKYLFRKEGQNVTLSCEQNLNHDAMYWYRQDPGQGLRLIYYSQIVNDFQKGDIAEGYSVSREKKESFPLTVTSAQKNPTAFYLCASSSAGVNTEAFFGQGTRLTVV.

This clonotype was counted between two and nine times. The CDR3: CASSLGQAVTDTQYF. CDR3 DNA sequence: TGTGCCAGCTCACTGGGACAGGCGGTAACAGATACGCAGTATTTT. V and J are TRBV18 and TRBJ2-3, with 8 nucleotides matching TRBD1. The CDR3 totals 15 residues. From germline, CDR1 is KGHSH and CDR2 LQKENI. V trimming: 4 bases; J trimming: 3 bases; junction bases outside the gene matches: 6.

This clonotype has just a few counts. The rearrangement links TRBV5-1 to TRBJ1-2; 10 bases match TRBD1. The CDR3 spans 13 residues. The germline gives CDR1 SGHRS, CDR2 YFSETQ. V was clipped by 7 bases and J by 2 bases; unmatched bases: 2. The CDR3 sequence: CASGTGANYGYTF. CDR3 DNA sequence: TGCGCCAGCGGGACAGGGGCGAACTATGGCTACACCTTC. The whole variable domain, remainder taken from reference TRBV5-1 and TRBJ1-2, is KAGVTQTPRYLIKTRGQQVTLSCSPISGHRSVSWYQQTPGQGLQFLFEYFSETQRNKGNFPGRFSGRQFSNSRSEMNVSTLELGDSALYLCASGTGANYGYTFGSGTRLTVV.

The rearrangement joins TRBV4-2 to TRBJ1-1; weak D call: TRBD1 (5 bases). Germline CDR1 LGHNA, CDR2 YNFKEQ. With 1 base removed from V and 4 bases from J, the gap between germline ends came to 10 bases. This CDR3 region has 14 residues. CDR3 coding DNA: TGTGCCAGCAGCCAAGGGGGCGCGGGCACTGAAGCTTTCTTT. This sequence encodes CASSQGGAGTEAFF.

CDR3 in amino acids: CASVRDRAGYTF. The CDR3 bases are TGTGCCAGCGTCCGGGACAGGGCTGGCTACACCTTC. The chain employs TRBV6-1 and TRBJ1-2; the match to TRBD1 covers 9 bases. J was trimmed by 7 bases and V by 8 bases; bases with no gene match: 5. The CDR3 is 12 residues long. Germline loops: CDR1 MNHNS, CDR2 SASEGT.

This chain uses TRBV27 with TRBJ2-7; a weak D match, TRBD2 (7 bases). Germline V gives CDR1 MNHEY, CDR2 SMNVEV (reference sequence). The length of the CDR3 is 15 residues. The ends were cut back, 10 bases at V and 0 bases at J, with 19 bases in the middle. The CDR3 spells CATTWRGLLSYEQYF. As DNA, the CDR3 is TGTGCCACAACATGGCGGGGGCTCCTCTCCTACGAGCAGTACTTC.

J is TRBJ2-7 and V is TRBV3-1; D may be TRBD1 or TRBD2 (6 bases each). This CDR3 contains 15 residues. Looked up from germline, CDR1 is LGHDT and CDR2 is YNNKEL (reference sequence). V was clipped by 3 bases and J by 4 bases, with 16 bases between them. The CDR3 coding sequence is TGTGCCAGCAGCCACGCTCTAGGGGGGTCATACGAGCAGTACTTC. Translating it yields CASSHALGGSYEQYF.

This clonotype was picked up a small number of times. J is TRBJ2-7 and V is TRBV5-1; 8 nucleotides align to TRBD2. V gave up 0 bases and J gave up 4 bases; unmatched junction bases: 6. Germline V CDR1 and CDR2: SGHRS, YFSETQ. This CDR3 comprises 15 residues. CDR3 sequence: CASSLGAGGPYEQYF. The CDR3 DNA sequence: TGCGCCAGCAGCTTGGGGGCGGGAGGCCCTTACGAGCAGTACTTC.

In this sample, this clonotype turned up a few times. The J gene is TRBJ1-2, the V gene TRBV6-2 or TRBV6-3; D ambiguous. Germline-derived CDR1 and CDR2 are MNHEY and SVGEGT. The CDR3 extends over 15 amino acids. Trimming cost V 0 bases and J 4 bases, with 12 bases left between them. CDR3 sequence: CASSYSSGEIYGYTF. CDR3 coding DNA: TGTGCCAGCAGTTACTCATCCGGGGAGATCTATGGCTACACCTTC.

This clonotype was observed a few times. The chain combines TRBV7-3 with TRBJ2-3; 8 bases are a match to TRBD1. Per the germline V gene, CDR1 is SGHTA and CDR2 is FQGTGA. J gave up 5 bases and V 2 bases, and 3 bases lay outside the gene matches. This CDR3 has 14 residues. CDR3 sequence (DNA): TGTGCCAGCAGCTTATTCAGGGGGCAAGATACGCAGTATTTT. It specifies CASSLFRGQDTQYF.

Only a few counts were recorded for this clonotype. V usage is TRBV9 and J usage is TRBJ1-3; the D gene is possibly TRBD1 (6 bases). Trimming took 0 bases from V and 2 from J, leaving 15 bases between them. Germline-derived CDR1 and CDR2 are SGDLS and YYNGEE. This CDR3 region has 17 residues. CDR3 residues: CASSVAVGARAGNTIYF. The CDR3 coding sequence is TGTGCCAGCAGCGTAGCTGTGGGGGCGAGGGCTGGAAACACCATATATTTT. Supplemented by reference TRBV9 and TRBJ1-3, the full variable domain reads DSGVTQTPKHLITATGQRVTLRCSPRSGDLSVYWYQQSLDQGLQFLIQYYNGEERAKGNILERFSAQQFPDLHSELNLSSLELGDSALYFCASSVAVGARAGNTIYFGEGSWLTVV.

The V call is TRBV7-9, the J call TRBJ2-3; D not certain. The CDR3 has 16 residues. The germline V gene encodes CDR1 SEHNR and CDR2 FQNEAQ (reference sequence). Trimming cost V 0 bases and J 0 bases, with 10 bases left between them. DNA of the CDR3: TGTGCCAGCAGCTTAGCAAGCCCGACGAGCACAGATACGCAGTATTTT. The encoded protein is CASSLASPTSTDTQYF.

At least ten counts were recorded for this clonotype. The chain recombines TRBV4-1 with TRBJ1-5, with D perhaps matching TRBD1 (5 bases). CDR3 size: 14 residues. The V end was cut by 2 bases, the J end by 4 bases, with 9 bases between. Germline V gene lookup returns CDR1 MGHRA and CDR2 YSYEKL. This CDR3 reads CASSQSGTNQPQHF. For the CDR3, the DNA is TGCGCCAGCAGCCAATCAGGGACTAATCAGCCCCAGCATTTT.

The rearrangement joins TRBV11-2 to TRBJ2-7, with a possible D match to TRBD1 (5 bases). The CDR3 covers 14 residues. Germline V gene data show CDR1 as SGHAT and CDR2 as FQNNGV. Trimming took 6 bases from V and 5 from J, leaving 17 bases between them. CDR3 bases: TGTGCCAGCAGAGGGGCAGGGAATTTCCACGAGCAGTACTTC. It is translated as CASRGAGNFHEQYF.

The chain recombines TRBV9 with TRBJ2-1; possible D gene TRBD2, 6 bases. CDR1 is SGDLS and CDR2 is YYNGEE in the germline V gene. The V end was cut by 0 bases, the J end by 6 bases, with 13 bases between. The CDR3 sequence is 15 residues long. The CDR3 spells CASSVDAGTRNEQFF. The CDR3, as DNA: TGTGCCAGCAGCGTAGATGCGGGAACTCGCAATGAGCAGTTCTTC.

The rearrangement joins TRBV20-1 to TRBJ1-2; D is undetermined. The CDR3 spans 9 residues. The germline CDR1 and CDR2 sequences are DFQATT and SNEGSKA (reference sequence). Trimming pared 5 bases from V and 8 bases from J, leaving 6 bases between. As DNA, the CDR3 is TGCAGTGCTCCCGGAGGCTACACCTTC. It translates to CSAPGGYTF.

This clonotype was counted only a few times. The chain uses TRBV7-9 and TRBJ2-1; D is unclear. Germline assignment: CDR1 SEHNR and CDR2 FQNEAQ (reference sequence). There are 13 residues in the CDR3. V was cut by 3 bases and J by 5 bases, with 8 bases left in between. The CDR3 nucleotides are TGTGCCAGCAGCTTCCACTTGGACAATGAGCAGTTCTTC. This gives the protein CASSFHLDNEQFF.

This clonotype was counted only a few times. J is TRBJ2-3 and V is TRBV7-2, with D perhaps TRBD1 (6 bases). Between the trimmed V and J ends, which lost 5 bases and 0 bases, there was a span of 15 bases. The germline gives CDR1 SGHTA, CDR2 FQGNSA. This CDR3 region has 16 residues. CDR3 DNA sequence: TGTGCCAGCAGCCCGTCCGGACAGAAAAGCACAGATACGCAGTATTTT. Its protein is CASSPSGQKSTDTQYF.

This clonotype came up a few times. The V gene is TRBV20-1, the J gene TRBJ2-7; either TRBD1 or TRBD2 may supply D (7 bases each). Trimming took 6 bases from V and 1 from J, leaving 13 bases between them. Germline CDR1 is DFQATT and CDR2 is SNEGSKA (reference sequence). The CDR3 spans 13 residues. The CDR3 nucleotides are TGCAGTGCGAGCGGGACAGAATCCTACGAGCAGTACTTC. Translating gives CSASGTESYEQYF.

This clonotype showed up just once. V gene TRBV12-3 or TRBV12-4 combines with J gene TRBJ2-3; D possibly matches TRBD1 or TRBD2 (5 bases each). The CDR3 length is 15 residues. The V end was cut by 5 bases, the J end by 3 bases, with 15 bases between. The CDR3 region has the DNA TGTGCCAGCAGTCCTCGGGGTAAGGGGACAGATACGCAGTATTTT. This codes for CASSPRGKGTDTQYF.

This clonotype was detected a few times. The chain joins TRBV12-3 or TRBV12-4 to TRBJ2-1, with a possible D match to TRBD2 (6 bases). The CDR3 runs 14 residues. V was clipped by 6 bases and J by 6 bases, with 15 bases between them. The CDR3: CASSPPWDFNEQFF. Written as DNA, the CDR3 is TGTGCCAGCAGCCCTCCGTGGGACTTCAATGAGCAGTTCTTC.